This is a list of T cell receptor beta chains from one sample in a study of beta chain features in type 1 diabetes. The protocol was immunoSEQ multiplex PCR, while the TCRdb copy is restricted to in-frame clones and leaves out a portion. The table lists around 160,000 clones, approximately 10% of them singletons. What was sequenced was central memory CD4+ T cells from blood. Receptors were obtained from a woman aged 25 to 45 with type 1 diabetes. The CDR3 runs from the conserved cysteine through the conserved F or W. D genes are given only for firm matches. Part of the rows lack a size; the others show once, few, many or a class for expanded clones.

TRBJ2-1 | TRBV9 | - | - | CASSVGISGNNEQFF | TGTGCCAGCAGCGTAGGAATTAGCGGTAACAATGAGCAGTTCTTC
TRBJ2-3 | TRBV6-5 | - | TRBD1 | CASSFQRTGPDTQYF | TGTGCCAGCAGTTTCCAAAGGACAGGGCCAGATACGCAGTATTTT
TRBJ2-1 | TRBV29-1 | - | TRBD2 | CSVALAGVYNEQFF | TGCAGCGTTGCGCTAGCGGGAGTCTACAATGAGCAGTTCTTC
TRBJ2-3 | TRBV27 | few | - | CASSPTQGLAQDTQYF | TGTGCCAGCAGTCCGACCCAGGGACTGGCACAAGATACGCAGTATTTT
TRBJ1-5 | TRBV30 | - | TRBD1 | CAWSAMTGGNQPQHF | TGTGCCTGGAGTGCAATGACAGGGGGCAATCAGCCCCAGCATTTT
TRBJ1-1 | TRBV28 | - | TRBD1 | CASSPTTGGSTEAFF | TGTGCCAGCAGTCCTACGACAGGGGGTAGTACTGAAGCTTTCTTT
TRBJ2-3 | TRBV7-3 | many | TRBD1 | CASSQDRTSTDTQYF | TGTGCCAGCAGTCAGGACAGGACCAGCACAGATACGCAGTATTTT
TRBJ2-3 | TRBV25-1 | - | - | CASSGSGFSTDTQYF | TGTGCCAGCAGTGGGAGCGGGTTTAGCACAGATACGCAGTATTTT
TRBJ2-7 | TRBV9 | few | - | CASSVGGSQGYEQYF | TGTGCCAGCAGCGTAGGTGGATCCCAGGGGTACGAGCAGTACTTC
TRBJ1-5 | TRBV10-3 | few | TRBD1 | CAISEKTGPNQPQHF | TGTGCCATCAGTGAGAAGACAGGGCCAAATCAGCCCCAGCATTTT
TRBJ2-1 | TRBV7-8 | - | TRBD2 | CASSLVKASGRFSYNEQFF | TGTGCCAGCAGCTTAGTCAAGGCTAGCGGGAGGTTCTCCTACAATGAGCAGTTCTTC
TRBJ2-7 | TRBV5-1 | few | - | CASTAGTTHYEQYF | TGCGCCAGCACCGCCGGGACAACCCACTACGAGCAGTACTTC
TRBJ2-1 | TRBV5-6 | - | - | CASSLDRYNEQFF | TGTGCCAGCAGCTTGGACAGATACAATGAGCAGTTCTTC
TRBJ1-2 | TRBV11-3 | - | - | CASSKHQDGYTF | TGTGCCAGCAGCAAGCATCAGGATGGCTACACCTTC
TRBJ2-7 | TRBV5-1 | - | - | CASSYQQGYEQYF | TGCGCCAGCAGTTACCAACAGGGTTACGAGCAGTACTTC
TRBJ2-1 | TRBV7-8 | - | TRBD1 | CASSQDRANEQFF | TGTGCCAGCAGCCAGGACAGGGCCAATGAGCAGTTCTTC
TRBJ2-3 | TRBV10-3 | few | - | CAISGGLDTQYF | TGTGCCATCAGTGGCGGACTAGATACGCAGTATTTT
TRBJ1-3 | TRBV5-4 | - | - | CASKGSGTGNTIYF | TGTGCCAGCAAGGGGTCGGGTACTGGAAACACCATATATTTT
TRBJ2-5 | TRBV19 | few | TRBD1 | CASSDRGETQYF | TGTGCCAGTTCCGACAGGGGCGAGACCCAGTACTTC
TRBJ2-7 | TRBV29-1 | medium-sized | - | CSVGTDEQYF | TGCAGCGTTGGTACTGACGAGCAGTACTTC
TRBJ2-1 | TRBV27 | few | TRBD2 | CASSKLAGTGDEQFF | TGTGCCAGCAGTAAACTAGCGGGAACGGGTGATGAGCAGTTCTTC
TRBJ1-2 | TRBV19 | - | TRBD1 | CASSISTGPYGYTF | TGTGCCAGTAGTATTTCGACAGGGCCCTATGGCTACACCTTC
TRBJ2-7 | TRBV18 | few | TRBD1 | CASSLRQGSQEQYF | TGTGCCAGCTCACTACGACAGGGTTCTCAGGAGCAGTACTTC